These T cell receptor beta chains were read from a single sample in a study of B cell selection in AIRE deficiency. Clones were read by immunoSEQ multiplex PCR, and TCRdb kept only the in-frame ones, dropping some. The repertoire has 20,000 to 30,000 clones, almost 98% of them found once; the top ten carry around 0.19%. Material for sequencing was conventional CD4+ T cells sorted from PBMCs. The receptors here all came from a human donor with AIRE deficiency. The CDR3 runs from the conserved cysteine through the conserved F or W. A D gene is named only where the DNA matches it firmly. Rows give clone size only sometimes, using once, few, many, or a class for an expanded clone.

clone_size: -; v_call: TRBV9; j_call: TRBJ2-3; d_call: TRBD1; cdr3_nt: TGTGCCACGGGACAGGGGAGCGCAGATACGCAGTATTTT; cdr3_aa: CATGQGSADTQYF
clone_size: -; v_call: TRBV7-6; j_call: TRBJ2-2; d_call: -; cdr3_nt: TGTGCCAGCAGCTCCTGGACTAGGGGGGTCGGGGAGCTGTTTTTT; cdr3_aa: CASSSWTRGVGELFF
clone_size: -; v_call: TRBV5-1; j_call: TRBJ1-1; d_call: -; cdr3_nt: TGCGCCAGCAGCTTGTCCCCTGGCGGCCCGGAAGCTTTCTTT; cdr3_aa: CASSLSPGGPEAFF
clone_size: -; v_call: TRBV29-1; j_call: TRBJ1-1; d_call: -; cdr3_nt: TGCAGCGCCGGGGTAGGGGCTTTCTTT; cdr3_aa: CSAGVGAFF
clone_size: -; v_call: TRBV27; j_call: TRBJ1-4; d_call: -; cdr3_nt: TGTGCCAGCAGAAAACAGGGTGGTCGCGAAAAACTGTTTTTT; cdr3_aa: CASRKQGGREKLFF
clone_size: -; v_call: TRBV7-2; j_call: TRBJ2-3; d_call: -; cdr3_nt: TGTGCCAGCACAGAACCTCCAGATACGCAGTATTTT; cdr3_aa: CASTEPPDTQYF
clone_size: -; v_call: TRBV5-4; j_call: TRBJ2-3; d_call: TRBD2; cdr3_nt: TGTGCCAGCAGCTGGGGGGACTACACAGATACGCAGTATTTT; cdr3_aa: CASSWGDYTDTQYF
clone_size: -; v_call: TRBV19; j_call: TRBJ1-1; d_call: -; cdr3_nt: TGTGCCAGTAGTATATTTGGGTCGAAGGGGAGAGCTGAAGCTTTCTTT; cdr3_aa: CASSIFGSKGRAEAFF
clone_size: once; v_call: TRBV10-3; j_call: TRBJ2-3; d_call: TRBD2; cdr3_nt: TGTGCCATCAGTGAGTCGATTAGCGGGAGGGCCCGGGCAGATACGCAGTATTTT; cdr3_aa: CAISESISGRARADTQYF
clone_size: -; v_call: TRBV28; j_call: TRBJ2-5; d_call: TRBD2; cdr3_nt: TGTGCCAGCAGTTTTTTGGCTAGCGGGAGGCATGGGACCCAGTACTTC; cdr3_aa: CASSFLASGRHGTQYF
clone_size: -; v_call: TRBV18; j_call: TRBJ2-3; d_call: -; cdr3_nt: TGTGCCAGCTCACCTCGGACGGTCACAGATACGCAGTATTTT; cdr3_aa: CASSPRTVTDTQYF
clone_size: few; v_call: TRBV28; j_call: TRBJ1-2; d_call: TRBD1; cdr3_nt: TGTGCCAGCAGTTCCGACCGGGACAGAGGGGCCTACACCTTC; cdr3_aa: CASSSDRDRGAYTF
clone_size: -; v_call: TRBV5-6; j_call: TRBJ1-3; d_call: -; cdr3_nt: TGTGCCAGCAGCTACCGGGGGGCTTCTGGAAACACCATATATTTT; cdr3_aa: CASSYRGASGNTIYF
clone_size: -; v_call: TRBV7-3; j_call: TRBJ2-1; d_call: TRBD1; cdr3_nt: TGTGCCAGCAGCTGGCCCGGGACAGTTAAGTTCTTC; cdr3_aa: CASSWPGTVKFF
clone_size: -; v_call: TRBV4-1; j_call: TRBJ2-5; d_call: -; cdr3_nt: TGCGCCAGCAGCCAAGTTTTCGGGGCCCAGTACTTC; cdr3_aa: CASSQVFGAQYF
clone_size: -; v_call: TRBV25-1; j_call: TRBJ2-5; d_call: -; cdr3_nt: TGTGCCAGCAGTGAATGGACGGTCCAAGAGACCCAGTACTTC; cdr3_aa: CASSEWTVQETQYF
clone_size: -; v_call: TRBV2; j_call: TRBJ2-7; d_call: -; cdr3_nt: TGTGCCAGAAAACAGGGCTACGAGCAGTACTTC; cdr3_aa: CARKQGYEQYF
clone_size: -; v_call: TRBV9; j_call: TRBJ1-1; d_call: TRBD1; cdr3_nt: TGTGCCAGCAACGCCGGGACAGCGAACACTGAAGCTTTCTTT; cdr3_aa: CASNAGTANTEAFF
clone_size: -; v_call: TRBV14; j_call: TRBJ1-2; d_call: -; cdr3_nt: TGTGCCAGCAGCCAAACCCGATCCTCAGGCGGCTACACCTTC; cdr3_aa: CASSQTRSSGGYTF
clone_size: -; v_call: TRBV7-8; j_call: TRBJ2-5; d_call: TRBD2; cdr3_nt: TGTGCCAGCAGCCAAAGGCCTAGCGGGAGCGAGGGGGAGACCCAGTACTTC; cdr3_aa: CASSQRPSGSEGETQYF
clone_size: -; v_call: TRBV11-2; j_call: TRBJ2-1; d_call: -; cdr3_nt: TGTGCCAGCAGCCCCATACAGGGCTCCTACAATGAGCAGTTCTTC; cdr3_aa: CASSPIQGSYNEQFF
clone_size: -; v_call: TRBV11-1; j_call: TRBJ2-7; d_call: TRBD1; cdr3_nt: TGTGCCAGCAGCTTGGGACAGGGGAGATACGAGCAGTACTTC; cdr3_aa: CASSLGQGRYEQYF
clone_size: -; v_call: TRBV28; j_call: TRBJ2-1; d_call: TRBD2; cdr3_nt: TGTGCCAGCAGCGTACTAGCGGGAGGGACCCATGAGCAGTTCTTC; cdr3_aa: CASSVLAGGTHEQFF
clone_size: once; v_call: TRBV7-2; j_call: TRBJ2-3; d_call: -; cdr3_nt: TGTGCCAGCAGCCGGAAGGGAGCGGGCCTCACAGATACGCAGTATTTT; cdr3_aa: CASSRKGAGLTDTQYF
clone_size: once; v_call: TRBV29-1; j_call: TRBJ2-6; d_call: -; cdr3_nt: TGCAGCGTTTCAGGGGTTGGGGCCAACGTCCTGACTTTC; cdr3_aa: CSVSGVGANVLTF
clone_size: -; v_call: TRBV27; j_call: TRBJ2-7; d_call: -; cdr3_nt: TGTGCCAGCAGTCCAAACTGGAGCTCCTACGAGCAGTACTTC; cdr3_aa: CASSPNWSSYEQYF
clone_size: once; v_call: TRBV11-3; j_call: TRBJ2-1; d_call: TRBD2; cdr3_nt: TGTGCCAGCAGCTTAGGGGGGACTAGCATGGTGGGGTACAATGAGCAGTTCTTC; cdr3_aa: CASSLGGTSMVGYNEQFF
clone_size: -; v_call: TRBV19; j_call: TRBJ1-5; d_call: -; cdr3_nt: TGTGCCAGTAGCCCAGGGCAGGGCAGACAGCTAAGCAATCAGCCCCAGCATTTT; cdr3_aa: CASSPGQGRQLSNQPQHF
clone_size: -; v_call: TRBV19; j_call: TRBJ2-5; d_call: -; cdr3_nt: TGTGCCAGTAGTATCACACCACAAGAGACCCAGTACTTC; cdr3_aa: CASSITPQETQYF
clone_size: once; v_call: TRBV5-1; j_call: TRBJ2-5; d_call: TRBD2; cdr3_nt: TGCGCCAGCAGCCCGGGACTAGCGGTACAAGAGACCCAGTACTTC; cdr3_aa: CASSPGLAVQETQYF
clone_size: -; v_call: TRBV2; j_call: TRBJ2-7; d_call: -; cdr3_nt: TGTGCCAGCAGTTCGGCGGCTAGCTCCTACGAGCAGTACTTC; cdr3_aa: CASSSAASSYEQYF
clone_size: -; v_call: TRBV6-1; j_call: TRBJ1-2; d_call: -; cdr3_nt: TGTGCCAGCAGTGTAAACGGACAGCACTATGGCTACACCTTC; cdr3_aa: CASSVNGQHYGYTF
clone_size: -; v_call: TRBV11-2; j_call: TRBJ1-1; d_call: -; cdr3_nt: TGTGCCAGCAGACCCTTACAGGGATACACTGAAGCTTTCTTT; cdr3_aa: CASRPLQGYTEAFF
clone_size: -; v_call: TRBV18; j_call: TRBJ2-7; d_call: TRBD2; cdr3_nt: TGTGCCAGCTCACCACTAGCGGGAGGTCCGCTCGAGCAGTACTTC; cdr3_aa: CASSPLAGGPLEQYF
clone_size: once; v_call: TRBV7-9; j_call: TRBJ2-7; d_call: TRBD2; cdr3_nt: TGTGCCAGCAGCTTAGGCTCCCTAGCGGCTGGCTCCTACGAGCAGTACTTC; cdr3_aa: CASSLGSLAAGSYEQYF
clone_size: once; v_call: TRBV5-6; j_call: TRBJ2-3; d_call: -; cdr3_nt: TGTGCCAGCAGCCCGAGAAGGTATAGCACAGATACGCAGTATTTT; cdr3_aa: CASSPRRYSTDTQYF
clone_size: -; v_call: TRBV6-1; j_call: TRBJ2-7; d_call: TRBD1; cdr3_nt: TGTGCCAGCGGGGACAGGGCCAACTACGAGCAGTACTTC; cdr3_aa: CASGDRANYEQYF
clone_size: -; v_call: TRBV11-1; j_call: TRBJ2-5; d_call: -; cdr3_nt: TGTGCCAGCAGCTTACCTCAGGGGAACCAAGAGACCCAGTACTTC; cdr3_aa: CASSLPQGNQETQYF
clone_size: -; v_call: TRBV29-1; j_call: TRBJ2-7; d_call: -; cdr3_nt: TGCAGCGTTGAAGGGACAGTTGGCAGCTACGAGCAGTACTTC; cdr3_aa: CSVEGTVGSYEQYF
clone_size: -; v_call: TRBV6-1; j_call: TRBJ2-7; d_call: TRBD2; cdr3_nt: TGTGCCAGCAGTGAACGCGGGAGTGTCTACGAGCAGTACTTC; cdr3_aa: CASSERGSVYEQYF
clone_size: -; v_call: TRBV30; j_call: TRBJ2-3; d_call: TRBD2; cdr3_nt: TGTGCCCGATTAACTTGGAGGGGGCTAGCGGGAGGACCCGGAAAGCAGTATTTT; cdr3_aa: CARLTWRGLAGGPGKQYF
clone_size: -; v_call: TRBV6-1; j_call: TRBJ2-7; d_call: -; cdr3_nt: TGTGCCAGCAGTGATTATTACTACGAGCAGTACTTC; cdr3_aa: CASSDYYYEQYF
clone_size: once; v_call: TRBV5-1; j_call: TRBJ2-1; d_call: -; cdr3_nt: TGCGCCAGCAGCGTAAACGGACTACACTACAATGAGCAGTTCTTC; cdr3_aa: CASSVNGLHYNEQFF
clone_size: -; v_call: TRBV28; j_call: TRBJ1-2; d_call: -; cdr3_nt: TGTGCCAGCAGTTCCCCGACGTTGGCGAGAGGCTACACCTTC; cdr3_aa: CASSSPTLARGYTF
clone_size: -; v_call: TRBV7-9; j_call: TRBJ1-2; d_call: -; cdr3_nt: TGTGCCAGCAGCCTATCAGTAACAACATTCGCTGGCTACACCTTC; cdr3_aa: CASSLSVTTFAGYTF
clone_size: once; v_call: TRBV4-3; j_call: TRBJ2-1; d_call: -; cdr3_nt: TGCGCCAGCAGCCTACTTGGGGGGAGCGGTGAGCAGTTCTTC; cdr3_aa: CASSLLGGSGEQFF
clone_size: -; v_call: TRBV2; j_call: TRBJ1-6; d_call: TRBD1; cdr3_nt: TGTGCCAGCACCGACGACAGGGGGCTATCACCCCTCCACTTT; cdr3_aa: CASTDDRGLSPLHF